The rows below give T cell receptor beta chains drawn from one sample of a study of blood T cells in healthy people across ages. TCRdb re-derived calls from the 5' RACE reads in MiXCR, one entry per CDR3 protein. The table has some 1,800,000 distinct CDR3 sequences, around 42% seen once; the top ten hold under 30%. What was sequenced was blood. These receptors were obtained from a human donor in good health. CDR3s include the opening cysteine and the closing phenylalanine or tryptophan.

CATSRDVGTGGGENLFF | TRBJ1-4 | TRBV15
CASRATGGTYNEQFF | TRBJ2-1 | TRBV7-3
CASSVQFPTNEKLFF | TRBJ1-4 | TRBV7-8
CASSLDRAYYEQYF | TRBJ2-7 | TRBV7-2
CASSLLRLDETQYF | TRBJ2-5 | TRBV7-2
CSVALGGQKNIQYF | TRBJ2-4 | TRBV29-1
CSAVLMVGRGAETQYF | TRBJ2-5 | TRBV20-1
CASSLGGYNTETFF | TRBJ1-1 | TRBV7-9
CASSPDRDLDGYTF | TRBJ1-2 | TRBV4-1
CSARAGTGGINAFF | TRBJ1-1 | TRBV20-1